These T cell receptor beta chains were read from a single sample in a study of T cell responses to AZD1222 COVID-19 vaccine. Libraries were prepared by immunoSEQ multiplex PCR; TCRdb keeps only in-frame clonotypes and omits some of them. There are some 90,000 clones in the sample; roughly 88% occur only once, and roughly 13% lies in the top ten. Sequences were derived from peripheral blood, sampled on day 0 of AZD1222 vaccination. The receptors were gathered from an adult in good health. CDR3s include the opening cysteine and the closing phenylalanine or tryptophan. Not all rows give a size; the values are once, few, many and, for expanded clones, a class.

j_gene | abundance | len | v_gene | CDR3aa
TRBJ2-7 | . | 14 | TRBV2 | CASRSLAGGSEQYF
TRBJ2-7 | . | 13 | TRBV7-2 | CASSSPQGYEQYF
TRBJ1-5 | . | 18 | TRBV6-2/TRBV6-3 | CASSYSTGRDVGDQPQHF
TRBJ2-7 | . | 13 | TRBV4-2 | CASSQDGTDEQYF
TRBJ2-3 | . | 16 | TRBV13 | CASSPTGTGGTDTQYF
TRBJ1-4 | . | 13 | TRBV5-4 | CASSGGAGEKLFF
TRBJ2-2 | few | 13 | TRBV6-5 | CASGGWNTGELFF
TRBJ1-2 | . | 13 | TRBV3-1/TRBV3-2 | CASSQYRGYGYTF
TRBJ2-5 | . | 13 | TRBV5-1 | CASSLVWGETQYF
TRBJ1-2 | . | 12 | TRBV6-5 | CASIGTGFGYTF
TRBJ2-2 | . | 15 | TRBV2 | CASSVGRTPTGELFF